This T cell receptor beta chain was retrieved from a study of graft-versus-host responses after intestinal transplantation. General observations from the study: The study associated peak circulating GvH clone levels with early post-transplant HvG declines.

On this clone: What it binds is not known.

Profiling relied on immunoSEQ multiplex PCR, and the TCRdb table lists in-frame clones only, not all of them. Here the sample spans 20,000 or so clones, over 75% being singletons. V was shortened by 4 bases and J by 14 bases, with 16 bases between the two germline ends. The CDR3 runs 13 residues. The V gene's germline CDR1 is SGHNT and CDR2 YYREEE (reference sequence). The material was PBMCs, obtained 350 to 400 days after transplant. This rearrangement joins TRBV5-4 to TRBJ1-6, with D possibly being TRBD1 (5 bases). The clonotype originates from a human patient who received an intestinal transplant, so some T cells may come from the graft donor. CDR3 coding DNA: TGTGCCAGCAGCGGGGACTCCGCTTTGGCCCTCCACTTT. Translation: CASSGDSALALHF.